These T cell receptor beta chains were read from a single sample in a study of blood T cell repertoires in COVID-19. TCRdb's copy holds only in-frame clones and misses some; the assay was immunoSEQ multiplex PCR. This table has more than 35,000 clones, approximately 90% appearing once. The material sequenced was peripheral blood. Every receptor here comes from a man aged 60-69 years with active COVID-19. The CDR3 runs from the conserved cysteine through the conserved F or W. The order of the fields is clone size, J gene, V gene, D gene, CDR3 protein, CDR3 DNA. The D gene is left open where the match is weak. Clone sizes are given selectively: once, few, many, or a class where the clone is expanded.

size: few; J: TRBJ1-2; V: TRBV9; D: TRBD1; CDR3: CASSPTSRGEDGYTF; DNA: TGTGCCAGCAGCCCCACGAGCAGGGGGGAGGATGGCTACACCTTC
size: .; J: TRBJ1-5; V: TRBV7-2; D: .; CDR3: CASSLSGGSNQPQHF; DNA: TGTGCCAGCAGCTTATCGGGGGGGAGCAATCAGCCCCAGCATTTT
size: .; J: TRBJ2-1; V: TRBV19; D: TRBD2; CDR3: CASSMVAGANEQFF; DNA: TGTGCCAGTAGTATGGTAGCGGGAGCCAATGAGCAGTTCTTC
size: .; J: TRBJ2-1; V: TRBV3-1/TRBV3-2; D: TRBD2; CDR3: CASSHVLAGGGHEQFF; DNA: TGTGCCAGCAGCCATGTACTAGCGGGAGGGGGTCATGAGCAGTTCTTC
size: .; J: TRBJ1-4; V: TRBV2; D: .; CDR3: CASSEARGEGDEKLFF; DNA: TGTGCCAGCAGTGAAGCGCGGGGAGAGGGAGATGAAAAACTGTTTTTT
size: .; J: TRBJ2-4; V: TRBV2; D: TRBD2; CDR3: CASSEGASGRENIQYF; DNA: TGTGCCAGCAGTGAAGGGGCTAGCGGGAGGGAAAACATTCAGTACTTC
size: .; J: TRBJ1-6; V: TRBV5-1; D: .; CDR3: CASSATGQGGSPLHF; DNA: TGCGCCAGCAGCGCTACGGGCCAGGGTGGTTCACCCCTCCACTTT
size: .; J: TRBJ2-2; V: TRBV3-1/TRBV3-2; D: .; CDR3: CASSQDLADSNTGELFF; DNA: TGTGCCAGCAGCCAAGATTTGGCGGATTCGAACACCGGGGAGCTGTTTTTT
size: few; J: TRBJ2-5; V: TRBV5-4; D: .; CDR3: CASSLGGRRQGETQYF; DNA: TGTGCCAGCAGCTTGGGTGGTCGAAGGCAGGGAGAGACCCAGTACTTC
size: .; J: TRBJ2-1; V: TRBV19; D: .; CDR3: CASSVGSPVGEQFF; DNA: TGTGCCAGTAGTGTGGGCAGCCCCGTGGGTGAGCAGTTCTTC
size: .; J: TRBJ1-2; V: TRBV6-5; D: TRBD1; CDR3: CASGKTGERAGYTF; DNA: TGTGCCAGCGGGAAGACAGGGGAAAGAGCTGGCTACACCTTC
size: .; J: TRBJ2-7; V: TRBV7-9; D: TRBD2; CDR3: CASRAGTSSSPSSYEQYF; DNA: TGTGCCAGCAGAGCCGGGACTAGCTCTTCGCCCAGCTCCTACGAGCAGTACTTC
size: .; J: TRBJ2-7; V: TRBV7-3; D: TRBD2; CDR3: CASSLASGANYEQYF; DNA: TGTGCCAGCAGCTTAGCTAGCGGGGCTAACTACGAGCAGTACTTC
size: once; J: TRBJ1-2; V: TRBV28; D: .; CDR3: CASSGGHATYGYTF; DNA: TGTGCCAGCAGTGGGGGCCACGCAACCTATGGCTACACCTTC
size: .; J: TRBJ2-7; V: TRBV6-5; D: TRBD1; CDR3: CASRRDSLYEQYF; DNA: TGTGCCAGCAGGAGGGACAGCCTCTACGAGCAGTACTTC
size: .; J: TRBJ2-2; V: TRBV11-2; D: TRBD1; CDR3: CASSATGVGELFF; DNA: TGTGCCAGCAGCGCGACAGGGGTCGGGGAGCTGTTTTTT
size: .; J: TRBJ2-1; V: TRBV4-1; D: TRBD2; CDR3: CASSLPAGSGLLNEQFF; DNA: TGCGCCAGCAGCCTACCTGCAGGTAGCGGGCTCCTCAATGAGCAGTTCTTC
size: once; J: TRBJ2-6; V: TRBV7-9; D: .; CDR3: CASSSQSGFSGANVLTF; DNA: TGTGCCAGCAGCTCCCAATCGGGGTTCTCTGGGGCCAACGTCCTGACTTTC
size: .; J: TRBJ1-2; V: TRBV6-5; D: TRBD1; CDR3: CASSSGQNYGYTF; DNA: TGTGCCAGCAGCTCGGGACAGAACTATGGCTACACCTTC
size: .; J: TRBJ1-2; V: TRBV9; D: .; CDR3: CASSYITGNYGYTF; DNA: TGTGCCAGCAGCTATATAACCGGGAACTATGGCTACACCTTC
size: .; J: TRBJ2-7; V: TRBV19; D: .; CDR3: CASSIEAVSSYEQYF; DNA: TGTGCCAGTAGTATAGAGGCGGTGAGCTCCTACGAGCAGTACTTC
size: .; J: TRBJ2-7; V: TRBV14; D: .; CDR3: CASSQVFGSPGEQYF; DNA: TGTGCCAGCAGCCAAGTTTTCGGCAGCCCGGGCGAGCAGTACTTC
size: .; J: TRBJ2-3; V: TRBV29-1; D: .; CDR3: CSIDRIIDTDTQYF; DNA: TGCAGCATCGACAGGATAATTGACACAGATACGCAGTATTTT
size: .; J: TRBJ2-7; V: TRBV30; D: .; CDR3: CAWSPLSGFEQYF; DNA: TGTGCCTGGAGTCCCCTCAGCGGGTTCGAGCAGTACTTC
size: few; J: TRBJ1-1; V: TRBV5-6; D: TRBD1; CDR3: CASRFSGGTEAFF; DNA: TGTGCCAGCAGGTTTTCAGGGGGGACTGAAGCTTTCTTT
size: .; J: TRBJ1-3; V: TRBV3-1/TRBV3-2; D: .; CDR3: CASSQATVTGYSGNTIYF; DNA: TGTGCCAGCAGCCAAGCAACTGTTACAGGCTACTCTGGAAACACCATATATTTT
size: .; J: TRBJ2-5; V: TRBV7-2; D: .; CDR3: CASSLVVGVGETQYF; DNA: TGTGCCAGCAGCTTAGTGGTGGGAGTGGGAGAGACCCAGTACTTC
size: .; J: TRBJ1-4; V: TRBV9; D: TRBD1; CDR3: CASSWTGVDEKLFF; DNA: TGTGCCAGCAGCTGGACAGGGGTGGATGAAAAACTGTTTTTT
size: .; J: TRBJ2-2; V: TRBV18; D: .; CDR3: CASSPQPLSNTGELFF; DNA: TGTGCCAGCTCACCACAGCCGTTGTCGAACACCGGGGAGCTGTTTTTT
size: .; J: TRBJ2-7; V: TRBV6-2/TRBV6-3; D: TRBD2; CDR3: CASSYSNARGDEQYF; DNA: TGTGCCAGCAGTTACTCGAACGCCCGGGGGGACGAGCAGTACTTC
size: .; J: TRBJ2-2; V: TRBV2; D: .; CDR3: CASAPRTVTGELFF; DNA: TGTGCCAGCGCTCCCCGGACAGTGACCGGGGAGCTGTTTTTT
size: .; J: TRBJ2-3; V: TRBV6-5; D: .; CDR3: CASSYTPSTDTQYF; DNA: TGTGCCAGCAGTTACACACCTAGCACAGATACGCAGTATTTT
size: once; J: TRBJ2-1; V: TRBV15; D: .; CDR3: CATSRELGNNEQFF; DNA: TGTGCCACCAGCAGAGAGTTGGGCAACAATGAGCAGTTCTTC
size: .; J: TRBJ1-2; V: TRBV30; D: .; CDR3: CAWSQGTYGYTF; DNA: TGTGCCTGGAGCCAGGGGACCTATGGCTACACCTTC
size: few; J: TRBJ2-3; V: TRBV11-2; D: .; CDR3: CASSSYTDTQYF; DNA: TGTGCCAGCAGCTCTTACACAGATACGCAGTATTTT
size: .; J: TRBJ1-2; V: TRBV18; D: TRBD1; CDR3: CASSPTRDSTDGYTF; DNA: TGTGCCAGCTCACCAACCCGGGACAGCACTGATGGCTACACCTTC
size: .; J: TRBJ2-7; V: TRBV5-1; D: TRBD2; CDR3: CASSIGTSSYEQYF; DNA: TGCGCCAGCAGCATCGGGACTAGTTCCTACGAGCAGTACTTC
size: .; J: TRBJ1-2; V: TRBV19; D: .; CDR3: CASSPGQSYGYTF; DNA: TGTGCCAGTAGCCCGGGACAATCCTATGGCTACACCTTC
size: .; J: TRBJ2-7; V: TRBV4-2; D: .; CDR3: CASSQVGYEQYF; DNA: TGTGCCAGCAGCCAAGTCGGCTACGAGCAGTACTTC
size: .; J: TRBJ2-3; V: TRBV2; D: TRBD1; CDR3: CASTRDRGTIDTQYF; DNA: TGTGCCAGCACCCGGGACAGGGGTACAATAGATACGCAGTATTTT
size: .; J: TRBJ1-1; V: TRBV19; D: .; CDR3: CASIGVMNTEAFF; DNA: TGTGCCAGTATAGGGGTTATGAACACTGAAGCTTTCTTT